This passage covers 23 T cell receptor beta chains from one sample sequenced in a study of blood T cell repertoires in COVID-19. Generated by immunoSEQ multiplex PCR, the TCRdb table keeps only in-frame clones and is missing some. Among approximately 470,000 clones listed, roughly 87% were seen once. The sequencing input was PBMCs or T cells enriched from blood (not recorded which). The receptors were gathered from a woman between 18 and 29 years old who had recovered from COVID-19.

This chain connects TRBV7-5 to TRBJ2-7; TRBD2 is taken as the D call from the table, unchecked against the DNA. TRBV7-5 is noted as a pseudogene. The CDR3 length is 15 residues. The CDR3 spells CARSLEAGLAGEQYF. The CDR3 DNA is TGTGCCAGAAGCTTAGAGGCAGGACTAGCGGGGGAGCAGTACTTC.

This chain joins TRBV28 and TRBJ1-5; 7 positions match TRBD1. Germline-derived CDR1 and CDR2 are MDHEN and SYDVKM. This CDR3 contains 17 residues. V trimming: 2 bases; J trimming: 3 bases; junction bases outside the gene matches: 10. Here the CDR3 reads CASSLHTGAPFNQPQHF. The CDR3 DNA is TGTGCCAGCAGTTTACACACAGGGGCCCCATTCAATCAGCCCCAGCATTTT.

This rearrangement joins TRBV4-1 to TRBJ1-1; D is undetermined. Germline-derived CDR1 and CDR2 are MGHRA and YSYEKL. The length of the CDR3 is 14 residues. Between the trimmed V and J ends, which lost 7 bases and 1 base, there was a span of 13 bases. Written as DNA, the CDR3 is TGCGCCAGCAAAAGTCCGGGGAAGAACACTGAAGCTTTCTTT. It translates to CASKSPGKNTEAFF.

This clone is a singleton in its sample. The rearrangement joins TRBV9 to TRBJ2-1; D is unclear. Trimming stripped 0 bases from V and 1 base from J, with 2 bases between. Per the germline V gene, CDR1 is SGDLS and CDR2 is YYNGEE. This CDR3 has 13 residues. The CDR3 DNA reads TGTGCCAGCAGCGTAGCTTCCTACAATGAGCAGTTCTTC. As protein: CASSVASYNEQFF.

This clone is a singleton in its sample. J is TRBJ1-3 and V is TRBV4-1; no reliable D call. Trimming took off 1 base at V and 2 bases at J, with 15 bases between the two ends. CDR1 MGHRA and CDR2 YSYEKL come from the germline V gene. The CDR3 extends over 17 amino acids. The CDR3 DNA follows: TGCGCCAGCAGCCAAGGGCAGGTGGAGGGCCCTGGAAACACCATATATTTT. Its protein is CASSQGQVEGPGNTIYF.

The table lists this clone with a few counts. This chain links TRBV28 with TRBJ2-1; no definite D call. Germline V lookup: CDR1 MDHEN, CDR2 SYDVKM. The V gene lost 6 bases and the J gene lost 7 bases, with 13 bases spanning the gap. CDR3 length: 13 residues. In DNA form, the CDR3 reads TGTGCCAGCAGAGAACTGGAGACTAATGAGCAGTTCTTC. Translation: CASRELETNEQFF.

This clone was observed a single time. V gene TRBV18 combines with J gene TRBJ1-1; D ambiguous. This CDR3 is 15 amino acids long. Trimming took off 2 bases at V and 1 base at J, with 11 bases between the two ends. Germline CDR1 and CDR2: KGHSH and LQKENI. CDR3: CASSPSEQKNTEAFF. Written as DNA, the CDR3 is TGTGCCAGCTCACCATCTGAGCAAAAGAACACTGAAGCTTTCTTT.

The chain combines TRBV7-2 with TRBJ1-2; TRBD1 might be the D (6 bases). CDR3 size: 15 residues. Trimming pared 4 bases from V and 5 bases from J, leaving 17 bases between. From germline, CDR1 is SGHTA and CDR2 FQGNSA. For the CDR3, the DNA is TGTGCCAGCAGCTCGATTGGGGGGGCAAGTTATGGCTACACCTTC. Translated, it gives CASSSIGGASYGYTF.

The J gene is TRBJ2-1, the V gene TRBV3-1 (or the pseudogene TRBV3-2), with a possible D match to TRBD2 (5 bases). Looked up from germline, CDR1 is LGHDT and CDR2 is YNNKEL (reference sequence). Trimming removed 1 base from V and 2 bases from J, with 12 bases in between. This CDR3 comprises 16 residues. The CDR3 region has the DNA TGTGCCAGCAGCCAAGGGAGAGTAGCGACCTACAATGAGCAGTTCTTC. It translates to CASSQGRVATYNEQFF.

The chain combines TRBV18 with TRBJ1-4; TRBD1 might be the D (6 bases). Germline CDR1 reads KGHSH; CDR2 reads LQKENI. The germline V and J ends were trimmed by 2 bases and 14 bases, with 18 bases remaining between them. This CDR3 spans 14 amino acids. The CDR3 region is CASSPIRGRGELFF. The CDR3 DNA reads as TGTGCCAGCTCACCAATCAGGGGCCGCGGAGAGCTGTTTTTT.

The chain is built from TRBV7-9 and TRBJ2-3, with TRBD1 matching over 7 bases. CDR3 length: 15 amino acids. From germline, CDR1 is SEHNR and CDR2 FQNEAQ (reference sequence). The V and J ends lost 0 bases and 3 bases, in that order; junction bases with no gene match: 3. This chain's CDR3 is CASSLAGTATDTQYF. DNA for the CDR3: TGTGCCAGCAGCTTAGCGGGGACAGCTACAGATACGCAGTATTTT.

CDR3 nucleotides: TGTGCCAGCTCACCAATGAGGGCAGGGGGGAACACTGAAGCTTTCTTT. Residues: CASSPMRAGGNTEAFF. The chain couples TRBV18 to TRBJ1-1, with TRBD1 identical over 7 bases. In germline, CDR1 is KGHSH, CDR2 LQKENI. Germline trimming cut 2 bases from V and 1 base from J; bases unmatched to any gene: 7. This CDR3 region has 16 residues.

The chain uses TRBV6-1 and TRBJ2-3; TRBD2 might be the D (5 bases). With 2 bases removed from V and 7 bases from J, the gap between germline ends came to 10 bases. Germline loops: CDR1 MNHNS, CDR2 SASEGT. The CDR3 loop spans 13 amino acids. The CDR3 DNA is TGTGCCAGCAGTGAAAGCGGCGTCCATACGCAGTATTTT. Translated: CASSESGVHTQYF.

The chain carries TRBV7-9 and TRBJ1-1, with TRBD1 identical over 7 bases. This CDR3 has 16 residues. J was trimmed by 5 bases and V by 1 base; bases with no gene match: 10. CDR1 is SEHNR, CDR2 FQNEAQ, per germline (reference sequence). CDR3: CASSLERPGGRTEAFF. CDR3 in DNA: TGTGCCAGCAGCTTAGAACGCCCAGGGGGGAGGACTGAAGCTTTCTTT.

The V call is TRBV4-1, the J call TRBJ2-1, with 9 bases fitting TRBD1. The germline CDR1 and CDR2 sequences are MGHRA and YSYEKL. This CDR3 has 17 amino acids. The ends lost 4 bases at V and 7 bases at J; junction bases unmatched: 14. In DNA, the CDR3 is TGCGCCAGCAGCCCTTGGGGACCGGGACAGGGTGTAAATGAGCAGTTCTTC. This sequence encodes CASSPWGPGQGVNEQFF.

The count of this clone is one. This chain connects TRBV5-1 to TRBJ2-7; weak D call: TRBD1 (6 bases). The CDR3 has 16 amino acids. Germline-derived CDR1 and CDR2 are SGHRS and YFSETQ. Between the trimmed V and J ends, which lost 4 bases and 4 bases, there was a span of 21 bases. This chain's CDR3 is CASSPLSPGALYEQYF. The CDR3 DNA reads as TGCGCCAGCAGCCCCCTTTCCCCAGGGGCCTTATACGAGCAGTACTTC.

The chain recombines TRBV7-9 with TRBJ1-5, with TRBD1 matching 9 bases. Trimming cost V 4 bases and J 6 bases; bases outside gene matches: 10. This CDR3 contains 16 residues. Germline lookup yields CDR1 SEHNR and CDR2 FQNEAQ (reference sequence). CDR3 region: CASSSQDRGLSQPQHF. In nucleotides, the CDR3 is TGTGCCAGCAGCTCTCAGGACAGGGGTTTGAGTCAGCCCCAGCATTTT.

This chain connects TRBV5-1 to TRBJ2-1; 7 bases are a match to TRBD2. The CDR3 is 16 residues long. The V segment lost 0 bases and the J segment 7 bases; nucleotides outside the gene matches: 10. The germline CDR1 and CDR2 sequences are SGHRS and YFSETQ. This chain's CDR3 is CASSLVSLAGDNEQFF. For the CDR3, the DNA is TGCGCCAGCAGCTTGGTATCGCTGGCGGGGGATAATGAGCAGTTCTTC.

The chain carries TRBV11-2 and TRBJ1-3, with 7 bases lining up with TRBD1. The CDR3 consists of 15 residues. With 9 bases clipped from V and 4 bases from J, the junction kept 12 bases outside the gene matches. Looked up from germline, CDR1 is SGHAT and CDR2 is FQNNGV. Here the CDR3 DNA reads TGTGCCAGTAGACTAGACAGGGCTCCAGGAAACACCATATATTTT. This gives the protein CASRLDRAPGNTIYF.

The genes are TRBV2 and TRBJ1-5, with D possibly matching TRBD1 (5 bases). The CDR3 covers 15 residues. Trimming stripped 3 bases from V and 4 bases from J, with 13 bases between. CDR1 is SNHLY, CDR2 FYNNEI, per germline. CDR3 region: CASSEARVSNQPQHF. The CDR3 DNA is TGTGCCAGCAGTGAGGCCAGGGTCTCGAATCAGCCCCAGCATTTT.

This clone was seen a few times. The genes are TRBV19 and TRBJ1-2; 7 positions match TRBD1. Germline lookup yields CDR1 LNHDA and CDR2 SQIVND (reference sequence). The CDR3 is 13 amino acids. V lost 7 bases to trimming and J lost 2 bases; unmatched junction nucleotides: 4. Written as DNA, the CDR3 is TGTGCCAGTATGGACAGGTTGAACTATGGCTACACCTTC. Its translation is CASMDRLNYGYTF.

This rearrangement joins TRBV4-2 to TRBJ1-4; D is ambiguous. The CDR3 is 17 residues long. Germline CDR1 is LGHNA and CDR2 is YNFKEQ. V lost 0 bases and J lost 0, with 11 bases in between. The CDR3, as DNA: TGTGCCAGCAGCCAAGATTTCGTTTTAGCAACTAATGAAAAACTGTTTTTT. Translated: CASSQDFVLATNEKLFF.

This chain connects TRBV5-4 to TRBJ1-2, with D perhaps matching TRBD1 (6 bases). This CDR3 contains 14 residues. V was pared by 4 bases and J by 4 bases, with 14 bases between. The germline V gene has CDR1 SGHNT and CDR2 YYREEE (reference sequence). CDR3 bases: TGTGCCAGCAGCCAAGGTGACAGGAGCTATGGCTACACCTTC. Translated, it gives CASSQGDRSYGYTF.